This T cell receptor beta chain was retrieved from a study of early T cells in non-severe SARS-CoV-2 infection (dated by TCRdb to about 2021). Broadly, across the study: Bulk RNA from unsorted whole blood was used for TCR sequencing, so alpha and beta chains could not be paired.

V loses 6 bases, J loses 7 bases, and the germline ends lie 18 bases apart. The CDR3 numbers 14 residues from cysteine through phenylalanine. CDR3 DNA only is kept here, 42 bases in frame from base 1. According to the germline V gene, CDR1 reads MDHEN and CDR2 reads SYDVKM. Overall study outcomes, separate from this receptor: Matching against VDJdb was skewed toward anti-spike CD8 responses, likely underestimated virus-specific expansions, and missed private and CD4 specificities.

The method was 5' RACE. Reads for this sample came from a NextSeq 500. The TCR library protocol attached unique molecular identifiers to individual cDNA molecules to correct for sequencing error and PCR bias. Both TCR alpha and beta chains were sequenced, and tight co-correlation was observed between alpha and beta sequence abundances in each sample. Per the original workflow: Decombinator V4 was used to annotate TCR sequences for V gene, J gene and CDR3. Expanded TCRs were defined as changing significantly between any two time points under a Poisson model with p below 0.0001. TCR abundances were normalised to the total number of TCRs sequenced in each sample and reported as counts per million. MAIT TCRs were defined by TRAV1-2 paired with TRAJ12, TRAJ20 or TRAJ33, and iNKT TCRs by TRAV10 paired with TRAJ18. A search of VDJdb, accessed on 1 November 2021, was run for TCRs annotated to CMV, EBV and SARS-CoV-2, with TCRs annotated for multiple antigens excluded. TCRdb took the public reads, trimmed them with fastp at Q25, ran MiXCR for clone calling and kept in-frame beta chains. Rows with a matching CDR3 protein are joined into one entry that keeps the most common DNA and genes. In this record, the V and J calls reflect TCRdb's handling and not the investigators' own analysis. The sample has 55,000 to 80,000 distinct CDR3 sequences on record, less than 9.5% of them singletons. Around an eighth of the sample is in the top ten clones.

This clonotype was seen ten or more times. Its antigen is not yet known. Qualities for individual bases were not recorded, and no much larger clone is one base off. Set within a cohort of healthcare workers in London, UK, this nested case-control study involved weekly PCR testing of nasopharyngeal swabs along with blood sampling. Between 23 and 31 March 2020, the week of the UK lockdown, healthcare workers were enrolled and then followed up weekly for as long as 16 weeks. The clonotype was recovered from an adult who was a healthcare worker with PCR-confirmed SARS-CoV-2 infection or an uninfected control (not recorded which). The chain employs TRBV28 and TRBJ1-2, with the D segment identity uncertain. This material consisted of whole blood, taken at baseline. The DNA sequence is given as TGTGCCAGCAGCCCCCGACACCTCATCAGTGGCTACACCTTC. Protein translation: CASSPRHLISGYTF.